This paragraph covers one TCR beta chain sequence. The antigen is not known. Any history of autoimmune disease or systemic immunosuppression disqualified patients. This sample was included in a study of OX40 agonist ivuxolimab in advanced cancers. Study background: Patients received the agonistic anti-OX40 (CD134) antibody ivuxolimab.

Deletions cut 6 bases from V and 10 bases from J, with 16 bases between. The CDR3 loop spans 12 amino acids. Germline V gene data show CDR1 as SGDLS and CDR2 as YYNGEE. Here immunoSEQ multiplex PCR was the method, and the copy in TCRdb shows in-frame clones only, minus some. The table lists tens of thousands of clones, about four fifths of them singletons. Study conclusions and caveats: More expanded clones were found, on average, in CD8+ than in CD4+ T cells. People who partly responded at 0.1-3.0 mg/kg had some of the least clonal expansion seen.

This sequence originates from an adult with an advanced solid tumor such as melanoma, head and neck, liver or kidney cancer. Here the sequenced sample was CD4+ or CD8+ T cells sorted from blood, taken in a trial of the OX40 agonist ivuxolimab. V is TRBV9 and J is TRBJ1-2; D call uncertain. DNA of the CDR3: TGTGCCAGCAATCTCGTCGGCCTCCCCTACACCTTC. Amino acids: CASNLVGLPYTF.